This section outlines one T cell receptor beta chain sequence together with its context. The TCRbeta library was prepared with unique molecular identifiers. Each CDR3 protein is one row after TCRdb ran MiXCR on the PCR reads. The data show over 550,000 distinct CDR3 sequences, with about 11% seen just once and 4% to 5% held by the top ten. CDR1 and CDR2 (germline): SGHNT, YENEEA. CDR3 length equals 14 residues. With 4 bases clipped from V and 5 bases from J, the junction kept 7 bases outside the gene matches. These data belong to a study of T-cell reconstitution after alpha-beta-depleted transplantation in children.

This sample comprised PBMCs from the stem cell graft donor, obtained from the stem cell graft. This chain joins TRBV11-3 and TRBJ2-7; 8 bases align to TRBD1. This TCR came from a human donor who donated a stem cell graft to a child with acute myeloid leukemia. The CDR3 coding sequence is TGTGCCAGCAGCTCGACAGGGGAATCCGACGAGCAGTACTTC. Encoded protein: CASSSTGESDEQYF.